These 10 T cell receptor beta chains were all obtained from the same sample, sequenced in a study of Ad26.COV2.S vaccination and SARS-CoV-2 variants. Profiled with immunoSEQ multiplex PCR; TCRdb holds only in-frame clones, not every one. Of 300,000 to 400,000 clones listed, around four fifths are singletons. As for treatment: roughly 19 received Ad26.COV2.S at low or high dose, single or two shots; 5 received placebo; per-sample allocation not given. Following the first vaccine or placebo injection, samples were taken on day 63. The material was peripheral blood, obtained in a trial of Ad26.COV2.S vaccine versus placebo. The receptors stem from a person aged 18 to 59 who received the Ad26.COV2.S COVID-19 vaccine or a placebo.

The chain combines TRBV25-1 with TRBJ1-1, with D possibly TRBD1 on 5 matching bases. V was cut by 2 bases and J by 1 base, with 14 bases left in between. Germline V CDR1 and CDR2: MGHDK, SYGVNS. The CDR3 sequence is 16 residues long. This chain's CDR3 is CASSEGKGGENTEAFF. The CDR3 bases are TGTGCCAGCAGTGAAGGAAAGGGAGGGGAGAACACTGAAGCTTTCTTT.

The J gene is TRBJ1-6, the V gene TRBV6-6; no definite D call. This CDR3 spans 13 amino acids. V gave up 2 bases and J gave up 8 bases, with 7 bases separating them. The germline V gene has CDR1 MNHNY and CDR2 SVGAGI (reference sequence). In DNA, the CDR3 is TGTGCCAGCAGTTACGCATCCGATTCACCCCTCCACTTT. It codes for CASSYASDSPLHF.

This clone appeared once. V gene TRBV30 combines with J gene TRBJ2-7, with 7 positions matching TRBD2. V trimming: 4 bases; J trimming: 6 bases; junction bases outside the gene matches: 12. CDR1 and CDR2 from the germline V gene are GTSNPN and SVGIG (reference sequence). This CDR3 comprises 14 residues. This CDR3 is CAWTVTGGLSEQYF. Here the CDR3 DNA reads TGTGCCTGGACTGTGACGGGGGGTCTTAGCGAGCAGTACTTC.

The chain joins TRBV2 to TRBJ2-3, with 11 bases identical to TRBD1. Unmatched junction bases numbered 2, after V lost 8 bases and J lost 4 bases. Per the germline V gene, CDR1 is SNHLY and CDR2 is FYNNEI. The CDR3 has 13 amino acids. The CDR3 protein is CASWTGGPDTQYF. CDR3 coding DNA: TGTGCCAGCTGGACAGGGGGCCCAGATACGCAGTATTTT.

V gene TRBV7-3 combines with J gene TRBJ1-5; 8 nucleotides line up with TRBD1. The V gene end was trimmed by 6 bases and the J gene end by 3 bases; junction bases not matched to a gene: 7. The CDR3 consists of 15 residues. CDR1 and CDR2 (germline): SGHTA, FQGTGA. In DNA, the CDR3 is TGTGCCAGCAGGGTGGACAGGGCGCTCAATCAGCCCCAGCATTTT. Residues: CASRVDRALNQPQHF.

This clone has a single count. This sequence joins TRBV19 and TRBJ2-3; D possibly corresponds to TRBD1 (6 bases). In germline, CDR1 is LNHDA, CDR2 SQIVND (reference sequence). This CDR3 has 14 amino acids. Trimming stripped 5 bases from V and 2 bases from J, with 11 bases between. The CDR3 DNA is TGTGCCAGTAGTCCCCAGGGGTTCACAGATACGCAGTATTTT. This encodes CASSPQGFTDTQYF.

The chain is built from TRBV18 and TRBJ2-7; D gene unclear. V shed 0 bases and J shed 4 bases, with 7 bases lying between them. Germline V CDR1 and CDR2: KGHSH, LQKENI. The CDR3 contains 13 residues. Written as DNA, the CDR3 is TGTGCCAGCTCACCACCCTCCAGGTACGAGCAGTACTTC. Amino acid sequence: CASSPPSRYEQYF.

The chain joins TRBV6-1 to TRBJ2-5; possible D gene TRBD1, 5 bases. The CDR3 extends over 15 amino acids. CDR1 is MNHNS and CDR2 is SASEGT in the germline V gene. V dropped 2 bases and J dropped 2 bases, with 12 bases sitting between them. The CDR3 nucleotides read TGTGCCAGCAGTGAAACAGTGACAGTTCAAGAGACCCAGTACTTC. This sequence encodes CASSETVTVQETQYF.

J is TRBJ2-2 and V is TRBV5-1; 9 bases align to TRBD1. The CDR3 runs to 15 residues. V shed 5 bases and J 5 bases; nucleotides not matched to a gene: 7. CDR1 and CDR2 from the germline V gene are SGHRS and YFSETQ. Here the CDR3 reads CASRAGQGITGELFF. The DNA of the CDR3 is TGCGCCAGCAGGGCGGGACAGGGAATAACCGGGGAGCTGTTTTTT.

This clone was observed many times. This chain links TRBV2 with TRBJ1-1, with D possibly TRBD1 on 6 matching bases. The CDR3 runs 14 residues. Trimming took 6 bases from V and 4 from J, leaving 15 bases between them. CDR1 and CDR2 (germline): SNHLY, FYNNEI. The CDR3 bases are TGTGCCAGCAGGGAACAGGGAGAGGGCACTGAAGCTTTCTTT. Translating gives CASREQGEGTEAFF.